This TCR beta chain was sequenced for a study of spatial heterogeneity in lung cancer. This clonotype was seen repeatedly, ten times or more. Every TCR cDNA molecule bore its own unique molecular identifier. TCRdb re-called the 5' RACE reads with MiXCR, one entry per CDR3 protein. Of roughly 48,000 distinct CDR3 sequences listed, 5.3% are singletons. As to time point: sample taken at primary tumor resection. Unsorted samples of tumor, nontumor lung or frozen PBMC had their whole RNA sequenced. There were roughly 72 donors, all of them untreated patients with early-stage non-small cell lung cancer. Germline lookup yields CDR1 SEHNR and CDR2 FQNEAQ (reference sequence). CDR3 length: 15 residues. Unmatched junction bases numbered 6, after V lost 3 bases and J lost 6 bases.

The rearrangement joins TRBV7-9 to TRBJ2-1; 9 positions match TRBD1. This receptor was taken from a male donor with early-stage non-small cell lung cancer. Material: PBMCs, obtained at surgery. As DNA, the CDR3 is TGTGCCAGCAGCTTGGGGACAGGGATCGTCAATGAGCAGTTCTTC. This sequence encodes CASSLGTGIVNEQFF.